This entry lists 23 T cell receptor beta chains sequenced from one sample in a study of PD-1 blockade in mismatch repair-deficient tumors. Method: immunoSEQ multiplex PCR; TCRdb's copy keeps in-frame clones and lacks some. The sample has some 120,000 clones; about nine tenths are singletons. Sequenced material: peripheral blood, taken just under 74 weeks after starting pembrolizumab. These receptors all come from an adult with mismatch repair-deficient cancer.

The rearrangement uses TRBV7-2 and TRBJ2-3, with TRBD2 identical over 8 bases. The CDR3 sequence is 16 residues long. The germline V gene has CDR1 SGHTA and CDR2 FQGNSA. Unmatched junction bases numbered 13, after V lost 5 bases and J lost 6 bases. CDR3 DNA: TGTGCCAGCAGCGGTCGATTAGCGGGATATGGGGATACGCAGTATTTT. Its protein product is CASSGRLAGYGDTQYF.

The J gene is TRBJ1-2, the V gene TRBV5-6; 7 bases align to TRBD1. The V segment lost 4 bases and the J segment 2 bases; nucleotides outside the gene matches: 8. Germline CDR1 is SGHDT and CDR2 is YYEEEE. The CDR3 has 15 amino acids. CDR3 nucleotides: TGTGCCAGCAGCCCCCGACAGGGCGGAAACTATGGCTACACCTTC. Its protein product is CASSPRQGGNYGYTF.

The chain carries TRBV5-4 and TRBJ2-5; 11 bases agree with TRBD2. The last part of the DNA fits TRBJ2-7 better; the J call may be wrong. In germline, CDR1 is SGHNT, CDR2 YYREEE (reference sequence). The CDR3 runs to 14 residues. CDR3 residues: CASTGTSGPGEQYF. CDR3 DNA sequence: TGTGCCAGCACCGGGACTAGCGGACCGGGCGAGCAGTACTTC.

The chain uses TRBV4-3 and TRBJ1-3, with TRBD1 matching over 8 bases. The CDR3 spans 15 residues. The germline CDR1 and CDR2 sequences are LGHNA and YSLEER. V dropped 2 bases and J dropped 2; count of bases not matched to a gene: 2. As DNA, the CDR3 is TGCGCCAGCAGCCAAAGACAGGGGCCTGGAAACACCATATATTTT. Its translation: CASSQRQGPGNTIYF.

This clone was detected a few times. This chain connects TRBV20-1 to TRBJ2-3; D not resolved. Germline CDR1 is DFQATT and CDR2 is SNEGSKA (reference sequence). This CDR3 has 11 residues. Deletions cut 7 bases from V and 5 bases from J, with 10 bases between. CDR3 DNA sequence: TGCAGTGTCCCTCGGCTAGATACGCAGTATTTT. This codes for CSVPRLDTQYF.

As to this clone: This sample also contains other DNA sequences that code for the same CDR3. The V and J genes are TRBV7-2 and TRBJ2-3; tentative D call: TRBD2 (6 bases). Germline CDR1 reads SGHTA; CDR2 reads FQGNSA. V lost 8 bases to trimming and J lost 2 bases, with 17 bases between them. The CDR3 spans 15 residues. This CDR3 reads CASSLGTGYTDTQYF. The CDR3 region has the DNA TGTGCCAGCTCCCTCGGGACTGGATACACAGATACGCAGTATTTT.

The V gene is TRBV4-2, the J gene TRBJ2-3, with 7 bases identical to TRBD2. This CDR3 has 16 amino acids. Germline V gene lookup returns CDR1 LGHNA and CDR2 YNFKEQ. V gave up 0 bases and J gave up 4 bases; unmatched junction bases: 7. The CDR3 DNA sequence: TGTGCCAGCAGCCAAGATCTCCAGGGAGGGCCAGATACGCAGTATTTT. It codes for CASSQDLQGGPDTQYF.

The chain links TRBV25-1 to TRBJ2-7; 7 positions agree with TRBD2. Germline trimming cut 3 bases from V and 7 bases from J; bases unmatched to any gene: 9. The germline V gene has CDR1 MGHDK and CDR2 SYGVNS. The CDR3 spans 14 residues. As DNA, the CDR3 is TGTGCCAGCAGTGAGTCAGCGGGAACGGGGGAGCAGTACTTC. Protein sequence: CASSESAGTGEQYF.

The chain is built from TRBV5-1 and TRBJ2-5; 7 positions match TRBD1. The CDR3 has 16 amino acids. The germline V gene encodes CDR1 SGHRS and CDR2 YFSETQ. Unmatched junction bases numbered 14, after V lost 4 bases and J lost 5 bases. CDR3 sequence: CASSRQTVQGRETQYF. CDR3 bases: TGCGCCAGCAGCCGACAAACAGTACAGGGGCGGGAGACCCAGTACTTC.

V is TRBV4-1 and J is TRBJ2-7, with TRBD2 matching 9 bases. This CDR3 region has 16 residues. Germline trimming cut 3 bases from V and 3 bases from J; bases unmatched to any gene: 9. CDR1 and CDR2 from the germline V gene are MGHRA and YSYEKL. The CDR3 loop reads CASSHGLAGGGYEQYF. DNA of the CDR3: TGCGCCAGCAGCCATGGACTGGCGGGAGGGGGCTACGAGCAGTACTTC.

This chain joins TRBV5-4 and TRBJ2-7; 11 bases are shared with TRBD2. CDR3 length: 16 amino acids. Germline CDR1 is SGHNT and CDR2 is YYREEE (reference sequence). J was trimmed by 4 bases and V by 4 bases; bases with no gene match: 10. The CDR3 DNA is TGTGCCAGCAGCCTCCGTCTTCTAGCGGGAGGATACGAGCAGTACTTC. Its protein is CASSLRLLAGGYEQYF.

The rearrangement uses TRBV5-6 and TRBJ2-5; tentatively, D is TRBD1 or TRBD2 (5 bases each). Trimming left V 4 bases short and J 3 bases short, with 16 bases between. Germline V lookup: CDR1 SGHDT, CDR2 YYEEEE. CDR3 size: 15 residues. Written as DNA, the CDR3 is TGTGCCAGCAGCCAACTAGTTGGGGGTAAAGAGACCCAGTACTTC. This translates into CASSQLVGGKETQYF.

J is TRBJ1-1 and V is TRBV12-2. TRBV12-2 is tagged as a pseudogene. This CDR3 comprises 16 residues. CDR3 amino acids: CASRPWTGRPNTEAFF. Here the CDR3 DNA reads TGTGCAAGTCGCCCCTGGACCGGACGGCCGAACACTGAAGCTTTCTTT.

V gene TRBV14 combines with J gene TRBJ2-7; no firm D call. From germline, CDR1 is SGHDN and CDR2 FVKESK. This CDR3 region has 13 residues. Trimming cost V 2 bases and J 5 bases, with 10 bases left between them. The DNA for the CDR3 is TGTGCCAGCAGCCAAACAAGACGGAACGAGCAGTACTTC. Its protein product is CASSQTRRNEQYF.

The chain joins TRBV28 to TRBJ2-7, with D perhaps matching TRBD1 (6 bases). Germline V gives CDR1 MDHEN, CDR2 SYDVKM. CDR3 length equals 14 residues. V was clipped by 6 bases and J by 3 bases, with 15 bases between them. The DNA of the CDR3 is TGTGCCAGCAGGGAAACAGGGAGCGGCTACGAGCAGTACTTC. Translated, it gives CASRETGSGYEQYF.

This clone was seen only a few times. The rearrangement links TRBV27 to TRBJ2-7; no firm D call. The germline CDR1 and CDR2 sequences are MNHEY and SMNVEV (reference sequence). The CDR3 runs to 13 residues. V was cut by 4 bases and J by 1 base, with 8 bases left in between. The CDR3 DNA reads as TGTGCCAGCAGTTGGACCGATTCCTACGAGCAGTACTTC. It encodes CASSWTDSYEQYF.

The rearrangement links TRBV7-2 to TRBJ2-1; D uncertain. The CDR3 runs 13 residues. Per the germline V gene, CDR1 is SGHTA and CDR2 is FQGNSA. V lost 10 bases and J 1 base, leaving 11 bases between the germline ends. In DNA form, the CDR3 reads TGTGCCACCCCCCCGGTTTCCTACAATGAGCAGTTCTTC. It translates to CATPPVSYNEQFF.

This clone was picked up one time. V gene TRBV19 combines with J gene TRBJ2-2; no clear D gene. The CDR3 is 13 amino acids. Germline CDR1 reads LNHDA; CDR2 reads SQIVND (reference sequence). V dropped 1 base and J dropped 7 bases, with 7 bases sitting between them. The CDR3 nucleotides read TGTGCCAGTAGTATAGTGGGGATCGGGGAGCTGTTTTTT. This translates into CASSIVGIGELFF. The whole variable domain, remainder taken from reference TRBV19 and TRBJ2-2, is DGGITQSPKYLFRKEGQNVTLSCEQNLNHDAMYWYRQDPGQGLRLIYYSQIVNDFQKGDIAEGYSVSREKKESFPLTVTSAQKNPTAFYLCASSIVGIGELFFGEGSRLTVL.

V usage is TRBV27 and J usage is TRBJ1-5, with 8 bases lining up with TRBD1. CDR1 is MNHEY and CDR2 is SMNVEV in the germline V gene (reference sequence). The J segment lost 6 bases and the V segment lost 6 bases, leaving 13 bases of the junction unmatched. This CDR3 contains 16 residues. The DNA of the CDR3 is TGTGCCAGCAGCCCCTCAGGGGGCGGCGCGGGTCAGCCCCAGCATTTT. Its translation is CASSPSGGGAGQPQHF.

The chain links TRBV10-3 to TRBJ2-7, with 11 bases matching TRBD2. The junction had 17 bases not matched to a gene; V was cut back by 7 bases and J by 0 bases. CDR1 is ENHRY, CDR2 SYGVKD, per germline. There are 19 residues in the CDR3. For the CDR3, the DNA is TGTGCCATCAAAAAATCTTTCGGGACTAGCGGAGGTCTCTCCTACGAGCAGTACTTC. It specifies CAIKKSFGTSGGLSYEQYF.

The rearrangement links TRBV11-2 to TRBJ2-1; 11 nucleotides line up with TRBD2. Germline trimming cut 6 bases from V and 6 bases from J; bases unmatched to any gene: 19. There are 19 residues in the CDR3. Germline V gene sequence: CDR1 SGHAT, CDR2 FQNNGV. This CDR3 reads CASSSRTSGWLVRSNEQFF. CDR3 coding DNA: TGTGCCAGCAGTTCTCGGACTAGCGGGTGGCTTGTTCGGTCCAATGAGCAGTTCTTC.

This clone was seen a handful of times. The genes are TRBV10-3 and TRBJ2-7; TRBD2 matches 7 bases. Germline CDR1 is ENHRY and CDR2 is SYGVKD. There are 15 residues in the CDR3. The junction had 19 bases not matched to a gene; V was cut back by 10 bases and J by 7 bases. The CDR3 is CASTRSGTNLLEQYF. CDR3 DNA: TGTGCCAGCACCCGATCCGGGACTAATTTGTTGGAGCAGTACTTC.

The V gene is TRBV10-3, the J gene TRBJ2-1; unclear D gene. This CDR3 comprises 17 residues. Trimming took off 2 bases at V and 0 bases at J, with 14 bases between the two ends. CDR1 and CDR2 (germline): ENHRY, SYGVKD. The CDR3 coding sequence is TGTGCCATCAGTGAGGGGTCGATGTTGAGCTCCTACAATGAGCAGTTCTTC. Amino acid sequence: CAISEGSMLSSYNEQFF.